The entry below gives a single T cell receptor (beta chain) sequence along with its context. There is no known antigen for this receptor. The cohort was made up of 666 healthy bone marrow donors. Cohort members were all nominally healthy when sampled, although unrecorded immune exposures were likely present. The donor was CMV seronegative and belonged to the group of under 400 seronegative cohort members. Every donor gave a peripheral blood sample, and the peripheral blood mononuclear cells from that sample were used for TCR beta sequencing. The Qiagen DNeasy Blood Extraction Kit was used to extract genomic DNA from the blood cell samples. The protocol used for the library was the immunoSEQ multiplex PCR assay. For the multiplex PCR, a mixture combining 60 forward primers for TCR Vbeta segments and 13 reverse primers for TCR Jbeta segments was used. A multiplex PCR assay on genomic DNA amplified the CDR3 region of rearranged TCR beta genes. On the Illumina HiSeq System, the amplified TCR beta libraries were sequenced as 87-base-pair reads. In the source study's methods: A later analysis counted some 74 million unique TCR beta chains across the 650 to 700 repertoires, and some 12 million of these chains were shared by at least two donors. Raw reads were error-corrected and collapsed into unique sequences by a nearest-neighbor algorithm in which closely related sequences were merged to remove PCR and sequencing errors. To assign V, D and J gene segments, CDR3 sequences were aligned to IMGT reference sequences. For a sequence to be retained, at least a six-nucleotide match to both a V gene segment and a J gene segment was required. A rearrangement counted as productive if the CDR3 had no stop codons and remained in frame with V and J, and every other rearrangement counted as non-productive. Following IMGT convention, CDR3 was defined as the stretch from the second conserved V-encoded cysteine up to the conserved J-encoded phenylalanine. The earlier analysis of some 600 of the donors excluded sequences that lacked an unambiguous match to a single V gene segment. In an earlier analysis of roughly 600 of the donors, a V segment was called functional when productive rearrangements were above 56.7%, and segregating when the standard deviation between donors exceeded 5%. A statistical classification framework was built for diagnosing cytomegalovirus status from the catalog of TCR beta chain sequences. A later analysis assigned V and J genes by comparing TCR nucleotide sequences with IMGT/GENE-DB human TR gene sequences. Using the TCRdist pipeline, a later analysis assigned CDR3 sequences along with most-parsimonious VDJ recombination scenarios. In a later analysis, each TCR beta chain was defined by its CDR3 amino acid sequence together with its V-gene family, and reads without a unique V-gene family were excluded. As a way to deal with suspected cross-contamination and a sequencing artifact, a later analysis dropped 450 to 600 nucleotide sequences that were highly shared and had low generation probability. A later analysis calculated a clonal expansion index for each public chain from normalized within-repertoire ranks of inferred template counts. In a later analysis, generation probabilities were computed with a VDJ recombination model fitted to out-of-frame rearrangements, and the resulting probabilities were checked against IGoR. In a later analysis, TCR-TCR, TCR-HLA and TCR-CMV co-occurrence was scored with hypergeometric tests, and a repertoire-size bias correction was applied to TCR pairs. In a later analysis, false discovery rates were estimated by permuting HLA or CMV assignments 20 times. In a later analysis, co-occurring TCRs were grouped using DBSCAN, and TCRdist sequence similarity was added for clustering within HLA-allele-positive subsets. For co-occurrence clustering, repertoires with fewer than 30,000 or more than 120,000 public chains were excluded, along with about five repertoires with anomalous nucleotide sharing. Not all clones reach the TCRdb copy of this immuneACCESS table, which keeps in-frame sequences only. Checked studies attribute under half of the gap to unresolved V genes and leave the rest unexplained. V, J and clone size were drawn from that table, and D and trimming were deduced from the DNA. This sample's table lists 70,000 or so clones. In total, the top ten clones hold around 5% of the sample.

These data are taken from a study of cytomegalovirus exposure and HLA in healthy donors (dated by TCRdb to 2015 to 2018). Broadly, across the study: In an earlier analysis of 450 to 750 of the donors, 276 Gb of sequence data and some 100 million unique TCR beta sequences from roughly 190 million T cells were reported. About 280 gigabases of sequencing data and approximately 93 million unique TCR sequences were included in an early release covering about 700 HLA-typed donors. Among the roughly 400 genotyped donors, approximately 76% belonged to the genetic ancestry cluster associated with self-reported Caucasian donors. The study aimed to test whether cataloging public T cell receptors could reveal signatures of past pathogen exposure. The study profiled the T cell repertoires of hundreds of subjects by immunosequencing and related them to cytomegalovirus serostatus. Along with the approximately 670-subject first cohort, a separate validation cohort of approximately 110 different subjects was used. To predict cytomegalovirus infection status, the study combined high-throughput TCR immunosequencing, statistical association of individual TCRs with disease status, and machine learning. To study patterns of TCR occurrence, a later analysis re-analyzed previously published TCR beta repertoires from 650 to 750 donors and added high-resolution HLA genotyping. In the later analysis, no new phenotypic data were used to find candidate immune exposures; instead, reliance was placed on TCR beta sequences and their occurrence across donors. In an earlier analysis of a few hundred of the donors, high-throughput TCR beta sequencing was used to judge whether each TCR beta V gene segment behaved as functional or pseudogenic. Donor age, sex, ethnicity and CMV serostatus were compiled alongside the repertoire data. Genome-wide SNP genotypes for about three fifths of the 666 donors were used in a later genetic analysis, which treated that subset as a discovery cohort. Every discovery cohort repertoire had been produced on one sequencing platform. HLA typing included class I and class II loci at four-digit resolution. The number of typed donors differed by locus: roughly 620-630 for A, B, C, DRB1 and DQB1; some 500 for DQA1; fewer than 610 for DPA1; and 400 to 480 for DPB1. Because of strong linkage in the cohort, roughly five DR-DQ haplotypes were treated as single units for association and clustering. On average, roughly 240,000 unique TCR beta nucleotide sequences were sequenced per donor among some 430 genotyped donors of the cohort, with approximately 18% of those sequences being non-productive. General findings and caveats noted by the study authors: Because the 87-base-pair reads could not distinguish some IMGT-functional V segments, including TRBV6-2 and TRBV6-3, those segments were excluded. According to a later analysis, parvovirus B19, influenza, CMV and Epstein-Barr virus appeared linked to several top co-occurrence clusters. In the study, approximately 150 TCR beta chains were listed as associated with cytomegalovirus. A further reported finding was that TCR beta sequences accurately predicted the HLA-A and HLA-B alleles for most subjects in the first cohort. V-gene and J-gene trimming of TCR beta chains was associated with a missense DCLRE1C variant in a later genetic analysis, and the association was replicated in an independent cohort. In vitro tests confirmed that a few of the cytomegalovirus-associated TCR beta chains recognize cytomegalovirus antigens. At a false discovery rate of 0.05, a later analysis linked 15,000 to 20,000 TCR beta sequences to specific HLA alleles. In both the original and validation cohorts, the classifier was reported to diagnose cytomegalovirus status with high specificity and sensitivity. According to the authors, the approach could potentially be generalized to other disease states and immunological phenotypes. Compared with equally common non-associated chains, HLA-associated TCR beta chains in a later analysis were more clonally expanded and had lower generation probabilities. Broadly in line with IMGT annotations, most TCR beta V segments showed up in productive rearrangements about 87% or about 30% of the time in an earlier analysis of 450 to 600 of the donors. According to a later analysis, most CMV-associated TCR beta chains appeared to be HLA-restricted, and the HLA associations seemed to be driven largely by CMV exposure. According to a later analysis, TCR association rates differed among HLA loci, with DRB1 alleles showing the most associated TCRs and HLA-C alleles showing the fewest. In a later genetic analysis, fewer N-insertions in productive TCRs were reported among donors in an Asian-associated ancestry cluster than the approximately 670-donor mean. Only TCR beta chains were sequenced in this cohort, and the absence of alpha or paired-chain data limited detectable features. Roughly 17 rarely observed V segments, including chromosome 9 orphons, were excluded from the earlier analysis of about 600 of the donors because counts were too low. When HLA alleles, especially DR and DQ, strongly co-occurred, attributing TCR associations to individual alleles was difficult. While some public TCRs were present in many individuals, most TCR sequences turned up only very rarely across donors. Correlated functional status among segregating V segments might be attributable to linkage disequilibrium, but an unknown experimental factor could not be ruled out. Because HLA typing was missing for some donors at each locus, association tests included only the typed subset. The only immune exposure information available for the cohort was CMV serostatus. The presence/absence analyses assumed that sequencing depth was roughly uniform across donors, and that assumption may not be true. A cluster of highly shared sequence variants was judged likely to represent a technical artifact of the sequencing pipeline.

The CDR1 and CDR2 encoded by the germline V gene (reference sequence) are SGHKS and YYEKEE. V is cut back by 4 bases and J by 2 bases, with 12 bases in the junction unmatched. Measured from the cysteine to the phenylalanine, the CDR3 is 16 residues long. CDR3 DNA only is kept here, 48 bases in frame from base 1. The TCR comes from a man aged 35 to 55 in good health and CMV-seronegative. Sequenced: PBMCs. The rearranged segments are TRBV5-5 and TRBJ2-7; 7 bases in the junction line up with TRBD2. In nucleotide form, the sequence is TGTGCCAGCAGCAGCACACCGTCTAGCGGACCCTACGAGCAGTACTTC. Its protein is CASSSTPSSGPYEQYF.